Each of the 29 T cell receptor beta chains below was sequenced from the same sample in a study of T cells in localized non-small cell lung cancer (dated by TCRdb to the early 2020s). Libraries were prepared through the immunoSEQ multiplex PCR assay. Imported from immuneACCESS, the table was reduced by TCRdb to in-frame sequences with V and J called. These copies leave out some clones; in studies compared against another copy, an unresolved V gene accounts for under half, and the cause of the remainder is not known. This sample lists 20,000 to 25,000 clones; 70% to 85% were detected once. Of the sample, about 2.3% falls within the top ten clones. Sequenced here: peripheral blood, sampled before any cancer treatment. The receptors stem from a man between 40 and 70 years old with stage I lung adenocarcinoma.

The chain uses TRBV5-1 and TRBJ2-5; D is possibly TRBD2 (7 bases). This CDR3 spans 16 amino acids. V lost 0 bases, J lost 2 bases, and 14 bases lay in between. Germline V gene sequence: CDR1 SGHRS, CDR2 YFSETQ. CDR3 in amino acids: CASSLVGGHRQETQYF. In DNA form, the CDR3 reads TGCGCCAGCAGCTTGGTGGGGGGGCATAGGCAAGAGACCCAGTACTTC.

This chain links TRBV11-2 with TRBJ2-7; 9 bases match TRBD2. Germline trimming cut 0 bases from V and 7 bases from J; bases unmatched to any gene: 4. Germline CDR1 and CDR2: SGHAT and FQNNGV. The CDR3 length is 14 residues. The CDR3 DNA is TGTGCCAGCAGCTTAGATTGGAGCGGGAGGGAGCAGTACTTC. Translating it yields CASSLDWSGREQYF.

V is TRBV4-3 and J is TRBJ1-5, with 7 nucleotides matching TRBD1. V gave up 3 bases and J gave up 6 bases; unmatched junction bases: 5. Germline lookup yields CDR1 LGHNA and CDR2 YSLEER. The CDR3 extends over 14 amino acids. CDR3 amino acids: CASSQTGWGQPQHF. The CDR3, as DNA: TGCGCCAGCAGCCAGACAGGGTGGGGTCAGCCCCAGCATTTT.

CDR3 sequence: CASSLRNPGRYEQYF. The CDR3 DNA reads TGTGCCAGCAGCTTGCGGAACCCGGGACGGTACGAGCAGTACTTC. The genes are TRBV7-8 and TRBJ2-5; D is possibly TRBD1 or TRBD2 (5 bases each). TRBJ2-7 matches the DNA end more closely, so the J call is doubtful. Germline CDR1 reads SGHVS; CDR2 reads FQNEAQ. This CDR3 has 15 residues.

The chain recombines TRBV2 with TRBJ1-5; no clear D. V was shortened by 4 bases and J by 6 bases, with 13 bases between the two germline ends. CDR1 and CDR2 from the germline V gene are SNHLY and FYNNEI. This CDR3 is built from 14 residues. This CDR3 is CASSASFESQPQHF. The CDR3 nucleotides are TGTGCCAGCAGTGCCTCCTTTGAGAGTCAGCCCCAGCATTTT. The full variable domain, in which reference TRBV2 and TRBJ1-5 provide the parts outside the CDR3, is EPEVTQTPSHQVTQMGQEVILRCVPISNHLYFYWYRQILGQKVEFLVSFYNNEISEKSEIFDDQFSVERPDGSNFTLKIRSTKLEDSAMYFCASSASFESQPQHFGDGTRLSIL.

The table lists this clone with a few counts. CDR3 sequence (DNA): TGCGCCAGCAGCCAAAGGGGGGTGGAATACACTGAAGCTTTCTTT. This encodes CASSQRGVEYTEAFF. The chain couples TRBV4-3 to TRBJ1-1; a possible D gene is TRBD1 (6 bases). The CDR3 contains 15 residues. Germline CDR1 reads LGHNA; CDR2 reads YSLEER. With 2 bases removed from V and 3 bases from J, the gap between germline ends came to 13 bases.

The rearrangement joins TRBV4-1 to TRBJ2-6; the D call may be TRBD1 or TRBD2 (6 bases each). The CDR3 is 16 residues long. V was shortened by 0 bases and J by 3 bases, with 9 bases between the two germline ends. Per the germline V gene, CDR1 is MGHRA and CDR2 is YSYEKL. CDR3 amino acids: CASSQDGGRGANVLTF. CDR3 DNA: TGCGCCAGCAGCCAAGATGGGGGGCGTGGGGCCAACGTCCTGACTTTC.

The chain uses TRBV4-2 and TRBJ2-3, with D perhaps TRBD1 (6 bases). V shed 0 bases and J shed 6 bases, with 16 bases lying between them. CDR1 is LGHNA and CDR2 is YNFKEQ in the germline V gene. The CDR3 extends over 16 amino acids. In DNA, the CDR3 is TGTGCCAGCAGCCAAGATGGGACACAAAGTGGGGATACGCAGTATTTT. Translation gives CASSQDGTQSGDTQYF.

This chain uses TRBV5-6 with TRBJ1-2; 11 nucleotides line up with TRBD1. V shed 1 base and J 3 bases; nucleotides not matched to a gene: 5. This CDR3 is built from 16 residues. Per germline, CDR1 SGHDT and CDR2 YYEEEE. This CDR3 reads CASSLLGQGADYGYTF. The CDR3 bases are TGTGCCAGCAGCTTGTTAGGACAGGGGGCGGACTATGGCTACACCTTC.

The chain couples TRBV6-6 to TRBJ2-1; TRBD1 aligns across 7 bases. With V trimmed by 5 bases and J by 1 base, 8 bases remained unmatched. CDR1 is MNHNY, CDR2 SVGAGI, per germline (reference sequence). This CDR3 comprises 16 residues. The CDR3 region has the DNA TGTGCCAGCAGTAGTCAAGGGGGCAGTTCCTACAATGAGCAGTTCTTC. Residues: CASSSQGGSSYNEQFF.

The chain links TRBV9 to TRBJ2-3; D is unclear. Germline loops: CDR1 SGDLS, CDR2 YYNGEE. The CDR3 spans 15 residues. The V end lost 2 bases, the J end lost 2 bases, and 12 bases lay between the germline ends. The CDR3 bases are TGTGCCAGCAGCGTGATGGGAAGCGCCACAGATACGCAGTATTTT. Translated: CASSVMGSATDTQYF.

The chain couples TRBV6-6 to TRBJ2-3; tentatively, D is TRBD1 or TRBD2 (5 bases each). V gave up 3 bases and J gave up 2 bases, with 9 bases separating them. CDR1 is MNHNY and CDR2 is SVGAGI in the germline V gene (reference sequence). The CDR3 has 14 residues. The CDR3 loop reads CASSYGTDTDTQYF. The CDR3 DNA sequence: TGTGCCAGCAGTTATGGGACGGACACAGATACGCAGTATTTT.

The rearrangement links TRBV29-1 to TRBJ1-2; unclear D gene. Looked up from germline, CDR1 is SQVTM and CDR2 is ANQGSEA. The CDR3 is 9 amino acids. V lost 6 bases and J lost 10, with 9 bases in between. Here the CDR3 DNA reads TGCAGCGTGGAGGACTTCTACACCTTC. Encoded protein: CSVEDFYTF.

V is TRBV5-5 and J is TRBJ1-2; 10 nucleotides match TRBD1. Germline lookup yields CDR1 SGHKS and CDR2 YYEKEE (reference sequence). V dropped 2 bases and J dropped 2; count of bases not matched to a gene: 6. The length of the CDR3 is 16 residues. The CDR3 region is CASSFKRGQGNYGYTF. For the CDR3, the DNA is TGTGCCAGCAGCTTCAAAAGGGGACAGGGGAACTATGGCTACACCTTC.

The chain uses TRBV28 and TRBJ2-5; tentatively, D is TRBD2 (6 bases). The CDR3 contains 15 residues. Germline V gene sequence: CDR1 MDHEN, CDR2 SYDVKM. Trimming removed 6 bases at V and 2 bases at J, with 16 bases between. Here the CDR3 DNA reads TGTGCCAGCAGACCCCGGAGGGCCTTACAAGAGACCCAGTACTTC. Translated: CASRPRRALQETQYF.

The chain carries TRBV28 and TRBJ2-4; tentative D call: TRBD1 (6 bases). The V end lost 6 bases, the J end lost 0 bases, and 12 bases lay between the germline ends. CDR3 length equals 15 residues. Germline CDR1 is MDHEN and CDR2 is SYDVKM. CDR3 protein: CASSIGQLAKNIQYF. CDR3 coding DNA: TGTGCCAGCAGCATAGGACAGCTAGCCAAAAACATTCAGTACTTC.

This clone was seen more than once but under ten times. This sequence joins TRBV18 and TRBJ2-7, with TRBD2 matching 9 bases. The CDR3 is 16 residues long. J lost 2 bases, V lost 0 bases, and 5 bases had no gene match. Germline CDR1 reads KGHSH; CDR2 reads LQKENI. CDR3: CASSPPWLAGTYEQYF. CDR3 in DNA: TGTGCCAGCTCACCACCATGGCTAGCGGGAACCTACGAGCAGTACTTC.

The chain is built from TRBV7-2 and TRBJ1-2, with 8 positions matching TRBD1. Germline assignment: CDR1 SGHTA and CDR2 FQGNSA. V dropped 5 bases and J dropped 3; count of bases not matched to a gene: 8. The CDR3 totals 15 residues. The CDR3 region is CASSLSGGGYYGYTF. CDR3 bases: TGTGCCAGCAGCCTTTCAGGGGGCGGGTACTATGGCTACACCTTC.

This clone was found a few times. This rearrangement joins TRBV7-7 to TRBJ1-2; D call uncertain. Per germline, CDR1 SSHAT and CDR2 FNYEAQ (reference sequence). CDR3 size: 15 residues. CDR3 coding DNA: TGTGCTAGTGACATTTGGGTGGGGACTAACTATGGCTACACCTTC. Translating it yields CASDIWVGTNYGYTF. The variable domain in full, completed from reference TRBV7-7 and TRBJ1-2, reads GAGVSQSPRYKVTKRGQDVTLRCDPISSHATLYWYQQALGQGPEFLTYFNYEAQPDKSGLPSDRFSAERPEGSISTLTIQRTEQRDSAMYRCASDIWVGTNYGYTFGSGTRLTVV.

The CDR3 nucleotides read TGCGCCAGCAGCTTGGAAGCCGGCGCAGATACGCAGTATTTT. Protein sequence: CASSLEAGADTQYF. V usage is TRBV5-1 and J usage is TRBJ2-3; D not resolved. CDR1 and CDR2 (germline): SGHRS, YFSETQ. CDR3 length: 14 amino acids. V was trimmed by 0 bases and J by 4 bases, leaving 9 bases between them. Based on the CDR3 plus reference TRBV5-1 and TRBJ2-3, the full variable domain is KAGVTQTPRYLIKTRGQQVTLSCSPISGHRSVSWYQQTPGQGLQFLFEYFSETQRNKGNFPGRFSGRQFSNSRSEMNVSTLELGDSALYLCASSLEAGADTQYFGPGTRLTVL.

Sample share makes this clone medium-sized. J is TRBJ1-6 and V is TRBV4-3; D unclear. V lost 4 bases and J 14 bases, leaving 18 bases between the germline ends. This CDR3 has 14 amino acids. Per the germline V gene, CDR1 is LGHNA and CDR2 is YSLEER. In nucleotides, the CDR3 is TGCGCCAGCAGCCCCGGGCCCTACAATTCGGCCCTCCACTTT. Translation gives CASSPGPYNSALHF.

This clone rates as medium-sized. The chain is built from TRBV27 and TRBJ2-1; D is unclear. Trimming removed 10 bases at V and 8 bases at J, with 12 bases between. CDR1 MNHEY and CDR2 SMNVEV come from the germline V gene (reference sequence). The CDR3 sequence is 11 residues long. CDR3 loop: CANLSGDEQFF. The CDR3 coding sequence is TGTGCCAACTTATCAGGCGATGAGCAGTTCTTC.

The V call is TRBV27, the J call TRBJ2-7, with a possible D match to TRBD1 (5 bases). CDR3 length equals 13 residues. V was cut by 6 bases and J by 7 bases, with 16 bases left in between. CDR1 and CDR2 from the germline V gene are MNHEY and SMNVEV (reference sequence). The CDR3 bases are TGTGCCAGCAGGCAAAGACAGTCTGGGGAGCAGTACTTC. It yields the protein CASRQRQSGEQYF.

The chain joins TRBV18 to TRBJ2-7; D call uncertain. CDR1 KGHSH and CDR2 LQKENI come from the germline V gene. V lost 6 bases and J 0 bases, leaving 9 bases between the germline ends. The CDR3 consists of 13 residues. The chain's CDR3 is CASSGPSSYEQYF. CDR3 DNA: TGTGCCAGCTCCGGACCTAGCTCCTACGAGCAGTACTTC.

The V call is TRBV7-2, the J call TRBJ2-7, with D uncertain. Germline V gives CDR1 SGHTA, CDR2 FQGNSA. The CDR3 length is 17 residues. The V gene lost 4 bases and the J gene lost 3 bases, with 22 bases spanning the gap. CDR3 sequence (DNA): TGTGCCAGCAGCTCGTCACCCATTGGGCGACTCGACTACGAGCAGTACTTC. Residues: CASSSSPIGRLDYEQYF.

The V gene is TRBV28, the J gene TRBJ2-6, with 7 bases aligning to TRBD1. The CDR3 spans 16 residues. The junction had 3 bases not matched to a gene; V was cut back by 4 bases and J by 0 bases. Germline-derived CDR1 and CDR2 are MDHEN and SYDVKM. This CDR3 reads CASSYDRVSGANVLTF. CDR3 nucleotide sequence: TGTGCCAGCAGTTACGACAGGGTCTCTGGGGCCAACGTCCTGACTTTC.

This clone was picked up one time. V gene TRBV5-5 combines with J gene TRBJ1-2; no firm D call. The CDR3 runs 13 residues. The germline V gene has CDR1 SGHKS and CDR2 YYEKEE (reference sequence). The V end was cut by 1 base, the J end by 4 bases, with 8 bases between. The CDR3 is CASSLRLTYGYTF. CDR3 sequence (DNA): TGTGCCAGCAGCTTGCGGTTAACCTATGGCTACACCTTC.

V is TRBV30 and J is TRBJ1-2; TRBD1 agrees at 11 bases. V gave up 5 bases and J gave up 7 bases; unmatched junction bases: 6. The germline V gene encodes CDR1 GTSNPN and CDR2 SVGIG (reference sequence). The CDR3 length is 13 residues. The CDR3 here is CAWARDRGSGYTF. The CDR3 bases are TGTGCCTGGGCAAGGGACAGGGGGTCTGGCTACACCTTC. The full variable domain, in which reference TRBV30 and TRBJ1-2 provide the parts outside the CDR3, is SQTIHQWPATLVQPVGSPLSLECTVEGTSNPNLYWYRQAAGRGLQLLFYSVGIGQISSEVPQNLSASRPQDRQFILSSKKLLLSDSGFYLCAWARDRGSGYTFGSGTRLTVV.

This sequence joins TRBV19 and TRBJ2-1; 7 bases fit TRBD2. Germline CDR1 reads LNHDA; CDR2 reads SQIVND (reference sequence). With V trimmed by 3 bases and J by 7 bases, 9 bases remained unmatched. The CDR3 is made up of 15 amino acids. CDR3 DNA: TGTGCCAGTAGTATTCCAGGGAGGGAGGGGAATGAGCAGTTCTTC. Protein sequence: CASSIPGREGNEQFF.